This T cell receptor (beta chain) was identified in a study of human T cells and chemical hapten exposure. Study at large: For the roughly 26-week duration of the study, patients were given weekly doses of diphenylcyclopropenone on the scalp. Whole-study findings and limits: Alopecia was present in the donors, so their immune response may differ from healthy people's.

Only a few counts were recorded for this clonotype. The antigen remains undetermined. Trimming removed 3 bases at V and 6 bases at J, with 15 bases between. This CDR3 contains 14 residues. Germline loops: CDR1 SGHVS, CDR2 FNYEAQ. Sample time point: patch test 2, 6 weeks after DPC sensitization. The sample's treatment: therapeutic diphenylcyclopropenone sensitization with weekly scalp DPC. Individual cDNA molecules (in the library) carried attached unique molecular identifiers. Via MiXCR, TCRdb re-called the RACE reads, giving one row per CDR3 protein. Of about 140,000 distinct CDR3 sequences listed, about 10% are singletons.

Material: whole blood, obtained in connection with sensitization to the hapten diphenylcyclopropenone (DPC). The source of this sequence is a woman aged 45-65 years with alopecia areata. Some clones in this sample may be carry-over from other donors' samples. V gene TRBV7-6 combines with J gene TRBJ2-7; D is perhaps TRBD1 or TRBD2 (5 bases each). In DNA, the CDR3 is TGTGCCAGCAGCTTCCGGGACGACGGTGCCGAGCAGTACTTC. It yields the protein CASSFRDDGAEQYF.